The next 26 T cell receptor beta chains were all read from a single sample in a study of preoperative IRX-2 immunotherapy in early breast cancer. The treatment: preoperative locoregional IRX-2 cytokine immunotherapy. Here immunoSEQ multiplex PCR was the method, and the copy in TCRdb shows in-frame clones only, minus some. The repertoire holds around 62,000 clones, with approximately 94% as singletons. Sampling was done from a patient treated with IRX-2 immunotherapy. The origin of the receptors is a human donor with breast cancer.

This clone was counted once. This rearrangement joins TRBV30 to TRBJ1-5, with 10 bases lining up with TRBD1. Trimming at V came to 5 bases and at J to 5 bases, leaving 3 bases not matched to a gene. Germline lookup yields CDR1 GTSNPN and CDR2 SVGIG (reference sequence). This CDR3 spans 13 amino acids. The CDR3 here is CAWGTGVYQPQHF. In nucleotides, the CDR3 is TGTGCCTGGGGGACAGGGGTATATCAGCCCCAGCATTTT.

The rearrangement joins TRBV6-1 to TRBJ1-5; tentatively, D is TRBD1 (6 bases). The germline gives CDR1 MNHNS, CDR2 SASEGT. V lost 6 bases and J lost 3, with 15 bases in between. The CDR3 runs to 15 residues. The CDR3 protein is CASREHWTDNQPQHF. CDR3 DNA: TGTGCCAGCAGGGAACATTGGACAGACAATCAGCCCCAGCATTTT.

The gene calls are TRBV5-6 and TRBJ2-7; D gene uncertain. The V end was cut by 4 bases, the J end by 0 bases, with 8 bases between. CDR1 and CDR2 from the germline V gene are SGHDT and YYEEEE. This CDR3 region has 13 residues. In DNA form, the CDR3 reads TGTGCCAGCAGCGACTTTAGCTCCTACGAGCAGTACTTC. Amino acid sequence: CASSDFSSYEQYF.

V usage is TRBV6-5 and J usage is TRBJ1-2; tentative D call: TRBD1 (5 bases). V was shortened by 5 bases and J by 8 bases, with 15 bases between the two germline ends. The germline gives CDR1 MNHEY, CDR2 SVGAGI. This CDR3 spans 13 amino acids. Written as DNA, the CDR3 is TGTGCCAGCAGTACAAACCACGGGGGAGGCTACACCTTC. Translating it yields CASSTNHGGGYTF.

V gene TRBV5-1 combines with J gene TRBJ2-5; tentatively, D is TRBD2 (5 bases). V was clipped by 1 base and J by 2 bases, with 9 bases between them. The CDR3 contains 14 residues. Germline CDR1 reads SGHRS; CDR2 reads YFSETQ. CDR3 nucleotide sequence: TGCGCCAGCAGCTTGAGACTACGACAAGAGACCCAGTACTTC. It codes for CASSLRLRQETQYF.

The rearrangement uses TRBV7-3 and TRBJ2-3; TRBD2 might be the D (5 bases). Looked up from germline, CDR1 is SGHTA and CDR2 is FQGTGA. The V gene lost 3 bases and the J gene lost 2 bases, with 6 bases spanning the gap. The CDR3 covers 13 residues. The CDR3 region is CASSFGITDTQYF. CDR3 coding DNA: TGTGCCAGCAGCTTCGGGATCACAGATACGCAGTATTTT.

The chain's CDR3 is CASSTTGVEKLFF. The CDR3 coding sequence is TGTGCCAGTAGTACGACAGGGGTGGAAAAACTGTTTTTT. The rearrangement joins TRBV19 to TRBJ1-4; 8 bases match TRBD1. Per germline, CDR1 LNHDA and CDR2 SQIVND (reference sequence). The CDR3 sequence is 13 residues long. The V gene end was trimmed by 4 bases and the J gene end by 8 bases; junction bases not matched to a gene: 3.

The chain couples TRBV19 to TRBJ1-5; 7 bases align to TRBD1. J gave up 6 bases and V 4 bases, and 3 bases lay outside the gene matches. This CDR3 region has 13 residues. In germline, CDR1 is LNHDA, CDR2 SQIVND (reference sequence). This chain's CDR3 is CASSRQGTQPQHF. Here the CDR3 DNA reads TGTGCCAGTAGTAGACAGGGCACTCAGCCCCAGCATTTT.

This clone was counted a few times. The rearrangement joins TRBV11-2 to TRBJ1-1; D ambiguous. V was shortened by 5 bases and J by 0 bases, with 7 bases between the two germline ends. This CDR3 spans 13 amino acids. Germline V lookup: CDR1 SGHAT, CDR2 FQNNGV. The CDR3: CASSPFVNTEAFF. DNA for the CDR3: TGTGCCAGCAGCCCCTTTGTGAACACTGAAGCTTTCTTT.

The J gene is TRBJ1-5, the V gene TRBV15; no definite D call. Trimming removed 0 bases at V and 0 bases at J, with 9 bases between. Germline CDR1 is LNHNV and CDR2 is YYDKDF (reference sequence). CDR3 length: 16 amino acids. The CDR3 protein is CATSRERVYSNQPQHF. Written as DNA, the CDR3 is TGTGCCACCAGCAGAGAAAGGGTCTATAGCAATCAGCCCCAGCATTTT.

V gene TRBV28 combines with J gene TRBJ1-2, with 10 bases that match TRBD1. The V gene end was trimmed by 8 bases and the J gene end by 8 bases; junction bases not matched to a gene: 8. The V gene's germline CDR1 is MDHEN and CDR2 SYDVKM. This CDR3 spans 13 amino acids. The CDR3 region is CASVSGQGIGYTF. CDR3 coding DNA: TGTGCCAGCGTCTCGGGACAGGGGATCGGCTACACCTTC.

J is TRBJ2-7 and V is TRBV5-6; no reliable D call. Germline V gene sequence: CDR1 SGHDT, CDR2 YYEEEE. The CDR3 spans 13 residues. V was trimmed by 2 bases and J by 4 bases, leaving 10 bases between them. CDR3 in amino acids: CASSFGWSYEQYF. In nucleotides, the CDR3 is TGTGCCAGCAGCTTTGGCTGGAGTTACGAGCAGTACTTC.

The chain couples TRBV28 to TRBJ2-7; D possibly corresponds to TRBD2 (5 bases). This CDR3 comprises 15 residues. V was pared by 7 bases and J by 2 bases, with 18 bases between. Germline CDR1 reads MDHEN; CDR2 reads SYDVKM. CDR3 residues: CASKKEASATYEQYF. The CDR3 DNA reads TGTGCCAGCAAAAAGGAGGCCTCGGCTACCTACGAGCAGTACTTC.

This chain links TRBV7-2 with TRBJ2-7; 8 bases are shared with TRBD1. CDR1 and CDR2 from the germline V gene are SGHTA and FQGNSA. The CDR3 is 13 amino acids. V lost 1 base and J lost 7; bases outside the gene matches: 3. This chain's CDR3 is CASSLGRGREQYF. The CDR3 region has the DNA TGTGCCAGCAGCTTAGGCAGGGGGCGTGAGCAGTACTTC.

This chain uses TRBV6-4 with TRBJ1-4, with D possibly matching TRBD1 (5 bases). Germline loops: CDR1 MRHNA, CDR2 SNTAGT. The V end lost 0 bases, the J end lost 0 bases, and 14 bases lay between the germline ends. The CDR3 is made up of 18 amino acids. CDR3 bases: TGTGCCAGCAGTGACTCGGTGAGGGCGGGGGCAACTAATGAAAAACTGTTTTTT. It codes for CASSDSVRAGATNEKLFF.

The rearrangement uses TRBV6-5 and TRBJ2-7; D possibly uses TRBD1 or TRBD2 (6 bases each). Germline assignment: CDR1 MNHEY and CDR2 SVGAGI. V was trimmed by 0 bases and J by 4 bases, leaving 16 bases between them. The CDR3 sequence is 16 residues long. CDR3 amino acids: CASSYSAGEEGYEQYF. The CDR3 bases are TGTGCCAGCAGTTACTCGGCAGGGGAGGAGGGATACGAGCAGTACTTC.

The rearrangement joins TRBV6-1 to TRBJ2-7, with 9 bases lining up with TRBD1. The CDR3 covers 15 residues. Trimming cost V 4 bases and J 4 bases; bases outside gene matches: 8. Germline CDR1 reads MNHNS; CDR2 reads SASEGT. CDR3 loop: CASSAQPGQGYEQYF. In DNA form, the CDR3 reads TGTGCCAGCAGTGCACAACCGGGACAGGGTTACGAGCAGTACTTC.

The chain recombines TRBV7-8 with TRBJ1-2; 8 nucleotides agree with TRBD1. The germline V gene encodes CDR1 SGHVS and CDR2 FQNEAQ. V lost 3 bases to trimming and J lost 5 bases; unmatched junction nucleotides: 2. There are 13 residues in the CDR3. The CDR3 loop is CASSLDREYGYTF. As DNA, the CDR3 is TGTGCCAGCAGCTTGGACAGGGAATATGGCTACACCTTC.

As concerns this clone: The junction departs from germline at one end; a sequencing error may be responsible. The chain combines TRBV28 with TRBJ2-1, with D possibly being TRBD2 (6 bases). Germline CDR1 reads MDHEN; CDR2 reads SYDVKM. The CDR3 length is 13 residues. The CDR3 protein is CLVAGSVDNEQFF. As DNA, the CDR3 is TGCTTGGTGGCGGGATCGGTAGACAATGAGCAGTTCTTC.

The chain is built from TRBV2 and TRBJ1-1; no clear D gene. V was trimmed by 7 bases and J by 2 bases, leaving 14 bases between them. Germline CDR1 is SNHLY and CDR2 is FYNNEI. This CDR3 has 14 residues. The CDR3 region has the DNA TGTGCCAGCAACCGCCTTTTGATCAACACTGAAGCTTTCTTT. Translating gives CASNRLLINTEAFF.

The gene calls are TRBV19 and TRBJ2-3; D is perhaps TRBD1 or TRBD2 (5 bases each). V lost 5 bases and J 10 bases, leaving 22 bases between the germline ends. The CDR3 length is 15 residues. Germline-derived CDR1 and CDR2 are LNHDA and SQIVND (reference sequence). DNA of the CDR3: TGTGCCAGTAGTGAACAGGTGGGGGTCTTTAATTCGCAGTATTTT. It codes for CASSEQVGVFNSQYF.

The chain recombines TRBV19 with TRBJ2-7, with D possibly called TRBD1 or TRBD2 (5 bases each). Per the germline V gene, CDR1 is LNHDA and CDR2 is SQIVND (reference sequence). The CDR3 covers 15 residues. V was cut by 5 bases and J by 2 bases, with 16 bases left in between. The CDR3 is CASSQNRQGAYEQYF. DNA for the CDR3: TGTGCCAGTAGTCAGAACAGGCAGGGAGCCTACGAGCAGTACTTC.

CDR3 in DNA: TGTGCCAGCAGCTTGTACGGAGAAGGGACTGAAGCTTTCTTT. It specifies CASSLYGEGTEAFF. The gene calls are TRBV5-5 and TRBJ1-1; D unclear. CDR1 is SGHKS, CDR2 YYEKEE, per germline (reference sequence). The ends were cut back, 1 base at V and 5 bases at J, with 12 bases in the middle. The CDR3 totals 14 residues. Together with reference TRBV5-5 and TRBJ1-1, the CDR3 gives the full variable domain: DAGVTQSPTHLIKTRGQQVTLRCSPISGHKSVSWYQQVLGQGPQFIFQYYEKEERGRGNFPDRFSARQFPNYSSELNVNALLLGDSALYLCASSLYGEGTEAFFGQGTRLTVV.

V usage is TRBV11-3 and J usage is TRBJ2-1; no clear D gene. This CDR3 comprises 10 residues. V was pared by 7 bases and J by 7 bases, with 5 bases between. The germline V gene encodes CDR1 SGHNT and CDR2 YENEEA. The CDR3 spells CASIFNEQFF. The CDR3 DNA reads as TGTGCCAGCATCTTTAATGAGCAGTTCTTC.

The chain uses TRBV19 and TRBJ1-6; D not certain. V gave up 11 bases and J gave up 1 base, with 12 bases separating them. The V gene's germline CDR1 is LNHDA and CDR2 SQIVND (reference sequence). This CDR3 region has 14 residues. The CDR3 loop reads CASQDQSYNSPLHF. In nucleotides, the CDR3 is TGTGCCTCGCAGGACCAGTCCTATAATTCACCCCTCCACTTT. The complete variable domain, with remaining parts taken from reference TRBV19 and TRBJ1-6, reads DGGITQSPKYLFRKEGQNVTLSCEQNLNHDAMYWYRQDPGQGLRLIYYSQIVNDFQKGDIAEGYSVSREKKESFPLTVTSAQKNPTAFYLCASQDQSYNSPLHFGNGTRLTVT.

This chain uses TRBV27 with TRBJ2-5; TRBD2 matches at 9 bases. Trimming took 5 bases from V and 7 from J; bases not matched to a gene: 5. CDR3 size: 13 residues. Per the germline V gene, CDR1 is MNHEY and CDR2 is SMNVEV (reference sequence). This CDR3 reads CASSRGGAATQYF. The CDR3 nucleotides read TGTGCCAGCAGTCGCGGGGGGGCCGCGACCCAGTACTTC.